These T cell receptor beta chains were read from a single sample in a study of Ad26.COV2.S vaccination and SARS-CoV-2 variants. Data came from immunoSEQ multiplex PCR; TCRdb stores just in-frame clones and leaves some out. Counted here are 400,000 to 450,000 clones, roughly 90% occurring once; the ten biggest clones make up about 1.6%. This specimen was peripheral blood, taken in a trial of Ad26.COV2.S vaccine versus placebo. These receptors were obtained from a person aged 18-65 years who received the Ad26.COV2.S COVID-19 vaccine or a placebo. CDR3s include the opening cysteine and the closing phenylalanine or tryptophan. The D gene is left open where the match is weak. Where a row states a size, it is once, few, many or the class of an expanded clone; other rows omit it.

>TRBV30|few|TRBJ1-1|NA
CAWSRGLNTEAFF
TGTGCCTGGAGCCGGGGGTTGAACACTGAAGCTTTCTTT
>TRBV27|NA|TRBJ2-7|NA
CASSRGTFSYEQYF
TGTGCCAGCAGTCGAGGGACTTTCTCCTACGAGCAGTACTTC
>TRBV21-1|few|TRBJ1-2|NA
CASSKGSRGNYGYTF
TGTGCCAGCAGCAAAGGTTCGAGGGGCAACTATGGCTACACCTTC
>TRBV18|NA|TRBJ1-2|NA
CASSLDSLFHYGYTF
TGTGCCAGCTCACTCGACAGCCTATTTCACTATGGCTACACCTTC
>TRBV2|few|TRBJ1-1|NA
CANEDGLNTEAFF
TGTGCCAACGAGGACGGTTTGAACACTGAAGCTTTCTTT
>TRBV3-1/TRBV3-2|NA|TRBJ2-1|TRBD2
CASRPLAGSYNEQFF
TGTGCCAGCAGACCTCTAGCGGGGTCCTACAATGAGCAGTTCTTC
>TRBV9|NA|TRBJ1-4|NA
CASSVAPGKGTNEKLFF
TGTGCCAGCAGCGTAGCCCCAGGGAAGGGTACTAATGAAAAACTGTTTTTT
>TRBV7-8|NA|TRBJ1-1|TRBD1
CASSPDRFTEAFF
TGTGCCAGCAGCCCGGACAGGTTCACTGAAGCTTTCTTT
>TRBV5-1|NA|TRBJ2-6|TRBD1
CATKTGYGANVLTF
TGCGCCACCAAGACAGGGTACGGGGCCAACGTCCTGACTTTC
>TRBV25-1|NA|TRBJ2-7|NA
CASSVIYEQYF
TGTGCCAGCAGTGTTATCTACGAGCAGTACTTC
>TRBV5-1|NA|TRBJ2-1|TRBD1
CASSPTGGAYNEQFF
TGCGCCAGCAGCCCAACAGGGGGCGCCTACAATGAGCAGTTCTTC
>TRBV30|NA|TRBJ1-1|NA
CAWNGLNTEAFF
TGTGCCTGGAATGGGTTGAACACTGAAGCTTTCTTT
>TRBV29-1|NA|TRBJ1-3|NA
CSVSGARGNTIYF
TGCAGCGTTTCCGGGGCGAGAGGAAACACCATATATTTT
>TRBV7-9|NA|TRBJ2-7|NA
CASSARHGPYEQYF
TGTGCCAGCAGCGCCAGACACGGACCCTACGAGCAGTACTTC
>TRBV7-2|NA|TRBJ2-5|TRBD2
CASSLVLALETQYF
TGTGCCAGCAGCTTAGTACTAGCGCTTGAGACCCAGTACTTC
>TRBV20-1|NA|TRBJ1-1|NA
CSAYGGTEAFF
TGCAGTGCTTACGGGGGTACTGAAGCTTTCTTT
>TRBV7-9|NA|TRBJ2-7|NA
CASSLTPHRDTAGEQYF
TGTGCCAGCAGCCTTACCCCACACCGGGACACCGCAGGCGAGCAGTACTTC
>TRBV15|NA|TRBJ2-3|TRBD2
CATSRDRAGGPDTQYF
TGTGCCACCAGCAGAGATCGGGCGGGGGGGCCAGATACGCAGTATTTT
>TRBV15|NA|TRBJ2-1|TRBD2
CATSGRGGRDNEQFF
TGTGCCACCAGCGGCCGGGGGGGCCGGGACAATGAGCAGTTCTTC
>TRBV13|few|TRBJ1-2|NA
CASSLVRRSHYGYTF
TGTGCCAGCAGCTTAGTCCGCAGGTCTCACTATGGCTACACCTTC
>TRBV11-1|NA|TRBJ2-7|NA
CASSLAELGGGLYEQYF
TGTGCCAGCAGCCTAGCTGAACTTGGGGGGGGCCTCTACGAGCAGTACTTC
>TRBV11-2|NA|TRBJ2-7|NA
CASSLGPGAYEQYF
TGTGCCAGCAGCTTAGGTCCAGGTGCCTACGAGCAGTACTTC
>TRBV11-2|NA|TRBJ1-2|TRBD1
CASSPGTVYGYTF
TGTGCCAGCAGCCCCGGGACAGTTTATGGCTACACCTTC
>TRBV5-1|few|TRBJ2-7|NA
CASSLARDYEQYF
TGCGCCAGCAGCTTGGCCAGAGACTACGAGCAGTACTTC
>TRBV18|NA|TRBJ1-5|NA
CASSQGGGNQPQHF
TGTGCCAGCTCACAGGGAGGGGGCAATCAGCCCCAGCATTTT
>TRBV19|few|TRBJ1-6|TRBD1
CASSIQGQGHSPLHF
TGTGCCAGTAGTATCCAGGGACAGGGGCATTCACCCCTCCACTTT
>TRBV28|NA|TRBJ2-5|NA
CASSSPSLETQYF
TGTGCCAGCAGTTCACCTAGTTTGGAGACCCAGTACTTC
>TRBV19|NA|TRBJ1-2|NA
CASNGGVGYTF
TGTGCCAGTAACGGTGGGGTTGGCTACACCTTC
>TRBV21-1|NA|TRBJ2-3|NA
CASSKDLETRVDTQYF
TGTGCCAGCAGCAAAGATCTAGAGACTAGGGTCGATACGCAGTATTTT
>TRBV11-2|NA|TRBJ1-2|NA
CASSLGYATGTPYGYTF
TGTGCCAGCAGCTTAGGATACGCGACCGGGACACCCTATGGCTACACCTTC
>TRBV7-6|NA|TRBJ2-7|TRBD2
CASSHGAGAVLYEQYF
TGTGCCAGCAGCCATGGAGCGGGGGCGGTGCTCTACGAGCAGTACTTC
>TRBV27|NA|TRBJ2-7|NA
CASSLEGPTYEQYF
TGTGCCAGCAGTTTAGAGGGGCCCACCTACGAGCAGTACTTC
>TRBV4-3|NA|TRBJ1-2|NA
CASSNGHGGYTF
TGCGCCAGCAGCAACGGACATGGGGGCTACACCTTC
>TRBV9|NA|TRBJ2-2|TRBD2
CASSSGLAGNTGELFF
TGTGCCAGCAGCTCCGGACTAGCGGGGAACACCGGGGAGCTGTTTTTT
>TRBV3-1/TRBV3-2|NA|TRBJ1-6|TRBD1
CASSPGLQGARSPLHF
TGTGCCAGCAGCCCCGGCCTACAGGGGGCGCGATCACCCCTCCACTTT
>TRBV6-2/TRBV6-3|NA|TRBJ2-5|TRBD1
CATNPSGIAGGTQYF
TGTGCCACCAACCCCTCCGGGATCGCAGGGGGGACCCAGTACTTC
>TRBV2|NA|TRBJ2-7|NA
CASRAGSYEQYF
TGTGCCAGCAGAGCGGGCTCCTACGAGCAGTACTTC
>TRBV19|NA|TRBJ2-4|NA
CASSLSSIQYF
TGTGCCAGTAGTCTGTCCTCCATTCAGTACTTC
>TRBV6-5|once|TRBJ1-1|NA
CASSYSGAEPNTEAFF
TGTGCCAGCAGTTACTCTGGGGCAGAGCCGAACACTGAAGCTTTCTTT
>TRBV7-9|once|TRBJ2-5|NA
CASSLAGGRETQYF
TGTGCCAGCAGCTTAGCAGGGGGGCGGGAGACCCAGTACTTC
>TRBV6-2/TRBV6-3|NA|TRBJ1-5|TRBD1
CASSYGTFRDRAIQPQHF
TGTGCCAGCAGTTACGGGACTTTCCGGGACAGGGCAATTCAGCCCCAGCATTTT
>TRBV7-9|NA|TRBJ2-5|NA
CASSRDDNQETQYF
TGTGCCAGCAGCCGGGACGATAACCAAGAGACCCAGTACTTC
>TRBV14|NA|TRBJ2-7|NA
CASSQVGYEQYF
TGTGCCAGCAGCCAAGTAGGCTACGAGCAGTACTTC
>TRBV6-5|NA|TRBJ1-5|NA
CASSQTYSNQPQHF
TGTGCCAGCAGCCAGACTTATAGCAATCAGCCCCAGCATTTT